The 30 T cell receptor beta chains in this list originate from one sample, sequenced in a study of shared clonotypes between healthy human individuals. This table comes from immunoSEQ multiplex PCR, and its TCRdb copy is limited to in-frame clones, with some not included. The sample lists about 2.1 million clones, about 94% occurring once. Cells designated naive CD8 were CD45RO-negative and were positively selected for CCR7, with terminally differentiated effector memory CD45RA+ cells excluded. The sequenced sample consisted of naive CD8+ T cells from PBMCs. The receptors shown here come from a man aged 18 to 29 in good health. Some clones in this sample may be carry-over from other donors' samples.

This sequence joins TRBV5-1 and TRBJ2-1, with a weak D call TRBD2 (6 bases). The CDR3 has 14 amino acids. Trimming took off 7 bases at V and 6 bases at J, with 17 bases between the two ends. Germline assignment: CDR1 SGHRS and CDR2 YFSETQ. CDR3 nucleotide sequence: TGCGCCAGCGGCAAGGGACTCCAAGTCAATGAGCAGTTCTTC. Amino acid sequence: CASGKGLQVNEQFF.

The rearrangement joins TRBV7-2 to TRBJ2-3; D unresolved. This CDR3 is 15 amino acids long. Deletions cut 1 base from V and 4 bases from J, with 12 bases between. Germline values: CDR1 SGHTA, CDR2 FQGNSA. CDR3 nucleotides: TGTGCCAGCAGCTTAGTCAGGTTAGGAGCAGATACGCAGTATTTT. Translation: CASSLVRLGADTQYF.

The chain recombines TRBV9 with TRBJ2-2, with TRBD2 as a possible D gene (6 bases). In germline, CDR1 is SGDLS, CDR2 YYNGEE. CDR3 size: 16 residues. V dropped 0 bases and J dropped 2 bases, with 11 bases sitting between them. The CDR3 nucleotides are TGTGCCAGCAGCGTAGGCAGGGAGGCCAACACCGGGGAGCTGTTTTTT. It codes for CASSVGREANTGELFF.

The chain links TRBV5-1 to TRBJ2-1; 13 bases agree with TRBD2. The CDR3 has 15 amino acids. The trim removed 7 bases at V and 8 bases at J, leaving 9 bases unmatched. Germline CDR1 SGHRS, CDR2 YFSETQ. Here the CDR3 reads CASETGLAGVYEQFF. The CDR3 nucleotides read TGCGCCAGCGAGACAGGACTAGCGGGAGTATATGAGCAGTTCTTC.

V and J are TRBV28 and TRBJ2-6, with a weak D call TRBD2 (5 bases). The V gene lost 3 bases and the J gene lost 0 bases, with 12 bases spanning the gap. The CDR3 has 17 residues. The germline V gene encodes CDR1 MDHEN and CDR2 SYDVKM. CDR3 protein: CASSLLEELSGANVLTF. DNA of the CDR3: TGTGCCAGCAGTTTGCTGGAGGAGCTCTCTGGGGCCAACGTCCTGACTTTC.

Turning to this clone: Other DNA sequences in this specimen translate into the identical CDR3. The chain uses TRBV7-2 and TRBJ2-1; the D is unclear. The germline V gene encodes CDR1 SGHTA and CDR2 FQGNSA. There are 12 residues in the CDR3. Trimming removed 1 base from V and 9 bases from J, with 7 bases in between. CDR3 in amino acids: CASSLVGSEQFF. CDR3 nucleotide sequence: TGTGCCAGCAGCTTAGTTGGATCTGAGCAGTTCTTC.

This clone was seen a few times. The J gene is TRBJ1-1, the V gene TRBV19; D gene unclear. The CDR3 has 13 residues. Trimming stripped 3 bases from V and 6 bases from J, with 11 bases between. Germline V lookup: CDR1 LNHDA, CDR2 SQIVND (reference sequence). CDR3 DNA: TGTGCCAGTAGTATTGTCGGCGGGGCTGAAGCTTTCTTT. Translating gives CASSIVGGAEAFF.

DNA of the CDR3: TGTGCCACCCGGGGAGAGGGGAACACTGAAGCTTTCTTT. Translation gives CATRGEGNTEAFF. The rearrangement links TRBV7-9 to TRBJ1-1, with no clear D. CDR1 and CDR2 (germline): SEHNR, FQNEAQ (reference sequence). V lost 10 bases and J 1 base, leaving 13 bases between the germline ends. This CDR3 comprises 13 residues.

CDR3 in amino acids: CASSTAYAGPPTYEQYF. In DNA form, the CDR3 reads TGTGCCAGCAGTACCGCGTACGCAGGGCCCCCCACCTACGAGCAGTACTTC. This sequence joins TRBV27 and TRBJ2-7; tentatively, D is TRBD1 (5 bases). CDR1 and CDR2 (germline): MNHEY, SMNVEV (reference sequence). V was cut by 5 bases and J by 2 bases, with 22 bases left in between. The length of the CDR3 is 17 residues.

The chain couples TRBV2 to TRBJ2-1; D perhaps matches TRBD2 (6 bases). V lost 6 bases and J 5 bases, leaving 17 bases between the germline ends. Germline V CDR1 and CDR2: SNHLY, FYNNEI. The CDR3 has 15 amino acids. The DNA for the CDR3 is TGTGCCAGCAGCAAAGGACTAAACGTGGACAATGAGCAGTTCTTC. Its protein product is CASSKGLNVDNEQFF.

The chain links TRBV5-1 to TRBJ1-1, with 7 bases lining up with TRBD1. The CDR3 runs to 17 residues. The germline V gene encodes CDR1 SGHRS and CDR2 YFSETQ. J gave up 0 bases and V 1 base, and 9 bases lay outside the gene matches. The DNA of the CDR3 is TGCGCCAGCAGCTTGCAAGGGGGCGCAGGTCTGAACACTGAAGCTTTCTTT. It yields the protein CASSLQGGAGLNTEAFF.

V is TRBV29-1 and J is TRBJ2-1; D is uncertain. CDR3 size: 16 residues. V was cut by 1 base and J by 3 bases, with 16 bases left in between. Germline lookup yields CDR1 SQVTM and CDR2 ANQGSEA. CDR3 nucleotides: TGCAGCGTTGAAGGTCGGGCGGAAAGCTACTACAATGAGCAGTTCTTC. Its protein product is CSVEGRAESYYNEQFF.

The V and J genes are TRBV27 and TRBJ1-1, with D hard to call. Deletions cut 3 bases from V and 1 base from J, with 12 bases between. CDR1 and CDR2 from the germline V gene are MNHEY and SMNVEV (reference sequence). The length of the CDR3 is 15 residues. The chain's CDR3 is CASSFASPGNTEAFF. CDR3 in DNA: TGTGCCAGCAGTTTCGCAAGTCCGGGGAACACTGAAGCTTTCTTT.

The chain has TRBV19 and TRBJ1-2; 7 bases agree with TRBD1. J was trimmed by 8 bases and V by 6 bases; bases with no gene match: 12. The germline V gene encodes CDR1 LNHDA and CDR2 SQIVND (reference sequence). The CDR3 runs 14 residues. This CDR3 is CASRPDGQAGGYTF. Here the CDR3 DNA reads TGTGCCAGTAGGCCGGATGGACAGGCTGGGGGCTACACCTTC.

This rearrangement joins TRBV5-7 to TRBJ2-5, with TRBD2 identical over 10 bases. TRBV5-7 is an ORF; its function is uncertain. The CDR3 sequence is 16 residues long. V trimming: 2 bases; J trimming: 10 bases; junction bases outside the gene matches: 14. CDR3 DNA sequence: TGTGCCAGCAGCTTCTTAGCGGGAGGCCCTACGCGGGACCAGTACTTC. Translated, it gives CASSFLAGGPTRDQYF.

CDR3 sequence: CASSQDASGRAGEQFF. The CDR3 DNA reads TGCGCCAGCAGCCAAGATGCGAGCGGGAGGGCCGGGGAGCAGTTCTTC. V is TRBV4-3 and J is TRBJ2-1; 10 nucleotides line up with TRBD2. Unmatched junction bases numbered 9, after V lost 0 bases and J lost 10 bases. Germline CDR1 is LGHNA and CDR2 is YSLEER. The CDR3 spans 16 residues.

The rearrangement joins TRBV6-1 to TRBJ2-7; D not certain. The CDR3 consists of 14 residues. The V and J ends lost 1 base and 5 bases respectively, with 12 bases between them. Germline V gene lookup returns CDR1 MNHNS and CDR2 SASEGT. The CDR3 is CASSEVVGEHEQYF. DNA of the CDR3: TGTGCCAGCAGTGAAGTAGTTGGAGAGCACGAGCAGTACTTC.

This rearrangement joins TRBV4-1 to TRBJ2-2, with 7 bases that match TRBD1. The CDR3 loop spans 15 amino acids. The germline CDR1 and CDR2 sequences are MGHRA and YSYEKL. V shed 2 bases, J shed 4 bases, and the junction held 4 bases outside the gene matches. CDR3 bases: TGCGCCAGCAGCCAAAGGGGGCCGGGCACCGGGGAGCTGTTTTTT. Protein: CASSQRGPGTGELFF.

The table lists this clone with a count of one. CDR3 in DNA: TGCGCCAGCAGCTTGGCGGGGGCGACTAGGGTCACCGGGGAGCTGTTTTTT. Residues: CASSLAGATRVTGELFF. The rearrangement joins TRBV5-1 to TRBJ2-2, with D perhaps matching TRBD1 or TRBD2 (6 bases each). In germline, CDR1 is SGHRS, CDR2 YFSETQ. This CDR3 has 17 amino acids. Trimming shortened V by 0 bases and J by 4 bases, and 16 bases separated the two germline ends.

The chain employs TRBV7-8 and TRBJ2-6; D unresolved. CDR1 is SGHVS and CDR2 is FQNEAQ in the germline V gene. The germline V and J ends were trimmed by 2 bases and 2 bases, with 7 bases remaining between them. CDR3 length: 15 residues. CDR3 amino acids: CASSLRSAGANVLTF. CDR3 in DNA: TGTGCCAGCAGCTTAAGAAGCGCTGGGGCCAACGTCCTGACTTTC.

The chain carries TRBV29-1 and TRBJ2-7; 10 positions agree with TRBD2. V trimming: 0 bases; J trimming: 3 bases; junction bases outside the gene matches: 5. Germline V gene sequence: CDR1 SQVTM, CDR2 ANQGSEA. The CDR3 consists of 15 residues. The CDR3 nucleotides are TGCAGCGTTGAAGAAATAGCGGGAGGAGACTACGAGCAGTACTTC. Translated: CSVEEIAGGDYEQYF.

V gene TRBV4-3 combines with J gene TRBJ2-2; 8 bases map to TRBD2. Germline CDR1 reads LGHNA; CDR2 reads YSLEER. J gave up 5 bases and V 3 bases, and 2 bases lay outside the gene matches. The CDR3 is made up of 14 amino acids. The CDR3 sequence: CASSHSGGTGELFF. CDR3 bases: TGCGCCAGCAGCCACAGCGGGGGAACCGGGGAGCTGTTTTTT.

The V call is TRBV2, the J call TRBJ2-4; D remains ambiguous. V was cut by 2 bases and J by 3 bases, with 8 bases left in between. The CDR3 has 14 residues. Germline assignment: CDR1 SNHLY and CDR2 FYNNEI. CDR3 loop: CASSESGFKNIQYF. The CDR3 nucleotides read TGTGCCAGCAGTGAATCAGGATTCAAAAACATTCAGTACTTC.

The J gene is TRBJ2-7, the V gene TRBV7-8; 8 bases align to TRBD2. V shed 2 bases, J shed 2 bases, and the junction held 5 bases outside the gene matches. The CDR3 consists of 15 residues. Germline loops: CDR1 SGHVS, CDR2 FQNEAQ. The CDR3 here is CASSLRREGPYEQYF. The CDR3 nucleotides are TGTGCCAGCAGCTTAAGACGGGAGGGCCCCTACGAGCAGTACTTC.

This chain links TRBV30 with TRBJ2-7, with TRBD2 identical over 8 bases. This CDR3 spans 14 amino acids. Per germline, CDR1 GTSNPN and CDR2 SVGIG (reference sequence). J gave up 1 base and V 4 bases, and 6 bases lay outside the gene matches. CDR3 region: CAWNSLAGSYEQYF. The CDR3 region has the DNA TGTGCCTGGAATTCTTTAGCGGGGTCCTACGAGCAGTACTTC. The full variable domain, with the rest looked up from reference TRBV30 and TRBJ2-7, is SQTIHQWPATLVQPVGSPLSLECTVEGTSNPNLYWYRQAAGRGLQLLFYSVGIGQISSEVPQNLSASRPQDRQFILSSKKLLLSDSGFYLCAWNSLAGSYEQYFGPGTRLTVT.

This chain joins TRBV9 and TRBJ2-1, with 8 nucleotides matching TRBD2. J lost 7 bases, V lost 7 bases, and 16 bases had no gene match. Germline V CDR1 and CDR2: SGDLS, YYNGEE. The CDR3 is 16 amino acids. The CDR3 loop is CASALWREAPGNEQFF. CDR3 sequence (DNA): TGTGCCAGCGCGCTCTGGCGGGAGGCCCCGGGGAATGAGCAGTTCTTC. The full variable domain, completed using reference TRBV9 and TRBJ2-1, is DSGVTQTPKHLITATGQRVTLRCSPRSGDLSVYWYQQSLDQGLQFLIQYYNGEERAKGNILERFSAQQFPDLHSELNLSSLELGDSALYFCASALWREAPGNEQFFGPGTRLTVL.

The chain combines TRBV4-1 with TRBJ2-1; D not certain. The CDR3 has 15 amino acids. In germline, CDR1 is MGHRA, CDR2 YSYEKL. The V end lost 0 bases, the J end lost 0 bases, and 6 bases lay between the germline ends. The CDR3 sequence is CASSQDSFSYNEQFF. The CDR3 DNA is TGCGCCAGCAGCCAAGATTCCTTCTCCTACAATGAGCAGTTCTTC.

The gene calls are TRBV7-2 and TRBJ1-2, with 8 positions matching TRBD1. This CDR3 has 16 amino acids. In germline, CDR1 is SGHTA, CDR2 FQGNSA. J gave up 4 bases and V 2 bases, and 9 bases lay outside the gene matches. This chain's CDR3 is CASSLPTGAVLYGYTF. DNA of the CDR3: TGTGCCAGCAGCTTACCGACAGGGGCAGTGCTCTATGGCTACACCTTC.

This chain links TRBV27 with TRBJ2-5; 9 bases map to TRBD1. Trimming removed 6 bases from V and 4 bases from J; junction bases left unmatched: 18. This CDR3 contains 18 residues. Germline assignment: CDR1 MNHEY and CDR2 SMNVEV (reference sequence). The chain's CDR3 is CASSTRDIRQGVVETQYF. CDR3 nucleotides: TGTGCCAGCAGCACTCGTGATATCAGACAGGGGGTAGTAGAGACCCAGTACTTC.

This sequence joins TRBV5-1 and TRBJ1-2, with no clear D. From germline, CDR1 is SGHRS and CDR2 YFSETQ. CDR3 length equals 15 residues. V lost 4 bases and J lost 2, with 15 bases in between. The DNA of the CDR3 is TGCGCCAGCAGCGTAGATGCGTCGGAAAACTATGGCTACACCTTC. As protein: CASSVDASENYGYTF.